This T cell receptor (beta chain) comes out of a study of shared clonotypes between healthy human individuals. The table came from immunoSEQ multiplex PCR; TCRdb's copy has only in-frame clones and leaves some out. The repertoire consists of over a million clones, with around 95% occurring once and the leading ten covering approximately 1.1%. The CDR3 length is 15 residues. The germline CDR1 and CDR2 sequences are SGHVS and FNYEAQ. J lost 4 bases, V lost 1 base, and 6 bases had no gene match. Points from the study as a whole: Compared with clonotypes that all four donors shared, non-shared clonotypes had lower generation probabilities.

On this clone: Its specificity is unknown.

The TCR was taken from a young man in good health. The chain joins TRBV7-6 to TRBJ2-7; 8 bases align to TRBD1. The sequencing input was naive CD4+ T cells sorted from blood. As for subset: CD45RA+ positively selected. The CDR3 DNA reads TGTGCCAGCAGCTTAGACGCAGGGGGCATTTACGAGCAGTACTTC. It encodes CASSLDAGGIYEQYF. Complete variable domain (other parts from reference TRBV7-6 and TRBJ2-7): GAGVSQSPRYKVTKRGQDVALRCDPISGHVSLYWYRQALGQGPEFLTYFNYEAQQDKSGLPNDRFSAERPEGSISTLTIQRTEQRDSAMYRCASSLDAGGIYEQYFGPGTRLTVT.